A single sample is the source of the 28 T cell receptor beta chains below, sequenced in a study of cytomegalovirus exposure and HLA in healthy donors (dated by TCRdb to about 2017). The library was generated by the immunoSEQ multiplex PCR assay. For the multiplex PCR, a mixture combining 60 forward primers for TCR Vbeta segments and 13 reverse primers for TCR Jbeta segments was used. TCRdb provides this immuneACCESS table in a form limited to in-frame rearrangements. Some clones are lacking; in checked studies, under half of them reflect an unresolved V gene, and why the rest are absent is not known. The sample includes more than 95,000 clones, with about three quarters observed a single time. The ten largest clones add up to about 5.3% of the sample. The source material was PBMCs. The receptors were sampled from a male donor in good health and CMV-seronegative.

The chain links TRBV2 to TRBJ1-2; the match to TRBD1 covers 8 bases. This CDR3 region has 13 residues. CDR1 and CDR2 from the germline V gene are SNHLY and FYNNEI. The V segment lost 4 bases and the J segment 5 bases; nucleotides outside the gene matches: 3. The CDR3 protein is CASSGQGRYGYTF. The DNA of the CDR3 is TGTGCCAGCAGTGGACAGGGGCGATATGGCTACACCTTC.

This rearrangement joins TRBV19 to TRBJ2-3, with 9 positions matching TRBD2. The CDR3 length is 14 residues. The V and J ends lost 6 bases and 3 bases, in that order; junction bases with no gene match: 4. Germline CDR1 LNHDA, CDR2 SQIVND (reference sequence). CDR3 bases: TGTGCCAGTAGGGCAGCGGGAGGTACAGATACGCAGTATTTT. This translates into CASRAAGGTDTQYF.

The chain combines TRBV6-5 with TRBJ2-7; the match to TRBD1 covers 8 bases. CDR1 is MNHEY, CDR2 SVGAGI, per germline. Trimming at V came to 6 bases and at J to 3 bases, leaving 10 bases not matched to a gene. The CDR3 runs to 15 residues. The CDR3 is CASRLAGTGLYEQYF. CDR3 sequence (DNA): TGTGCCAGCAGATTAGCCGGGACAGGCCTCTACGAGCAGTACTTC.

This clone has a handful of counts. The chain links TRBV6-5 to TRBJ1-2; D possibly corresponds to TRBD1 (5 bases). CDR3 length: 13 residues. The germline CDR1 and CDR2 sequences are MNHEY and SVGAGI. The V end lost 6 bases, the J end lost 1 base, and 9 bases lay between the germline ends. The CDR3 spells CASSLDSNYGYTF. In DNA, the CDR3 is TGTGCCAGCAGCCTCGACAGTAACTATGGCTACACCTTC.

V usage is TRBV19 and J usage is TRBJ2-1, with 11 positions matching TRBD1. The CDR3 spans 14 residues. J was trimmed by 5 bases and V by 5 bases; bases with no gene match: 2. Germline loops: CDR1 LNHDA, CDR2 SQIVND (reference sequence). The CDR3 DNA reads as TGTGCCAGTAGTTCGGGACAGGGGGACAATGAGCAGTTCTTC. Amino acids: CASSSGQGDNEQFF.

The J gene is TRBJ1-2, the V gene TRBV27, with 8 bases that match TRBD1. Germline assignment: CDR1 MNHEY and CDR2 SMNVEV (reference sequence). CDR3 length: 13 amino acids. The ends lost 7 bases at V and 4 bases at J; junction bases unmatched: 5. The CDR3 is CASKSDRGYGYTF. As DNA, the CDR3 is TGTGCCAGCAAATCCGACAGGGGCTATGGCTACACCTTC.

The chain couples TRBV30 to TRBJ1-2; no definite D call. The CDR3 is 13 amino acids. V gave up 5 bases and J gave up 4 bases, with 14 bases separating them. Germline V gene sequence: CDR1 GTSNPN, CDR2 SVGIG (reference sequence). The CDR3: CAWDGGQLYGYTF. DNA of the CDR3: TGTGCCTGGGATGGCGGGCAGCTCTATGGCTACACCTTC. Full variable domain (rest looked up from reference TRBV30 and TRBJ1-2): SQTIHQWPATLVQPVGSPLSLECTVEGTSNPNLYWYRQAAGRGLQLLFYSVGIGQISSEVPQNLSASRPQDRQFILSSKKLLLSDSGFYLCAWDGGQLYGYTFGSGTRLTVV.

This clone was counted between two and nine times. The chain uses TRBV6-4 and TRBJ2-2; 13 bases line up with TRBD2. Germline-derived CDR1 and CDR2 are MRHNA and SNTAGT. The length of the CDR3 is 15 residues. Trimming at V came to 3 bases and at J to 7 bases, leaving 2 bases not matched to a gene. CDR3 amino acids: CASSEGLAGNGELFF. Here the CDR3 DNA reads TGTGCCAGCAGTGAGGGACTAGCGGGAAACGGGGAGCTGTTTTTT.

The chain couples TRBV7-9 to TRBJ2-1; 7 nucleotides align to TRBD2. The V and J ends lost 11 bases and 13 bases, in that order; junction bases with no gene match: 20. CDR1 and CDR2 (germline): SEHNR, FQNEAQ (reference sequence). The CDR3 totals 14 residues. The CDR3 loop is CASSGGENGGSQFF. The CDR3 DNA reads as TGTGCCTCAAGTGGGGGGGAAAATGGCGGGAGCCAGTTCTTC.

On this clone itself: The sample has other DNA sequences that encode this CDR3 too. This chain joins TRBV5-1 and TRBJ2-7; 9 bases map to TRBD1. The CDR3 is 14 amino acids. Looked up from germline, CDR1 is SGHRS and CDR2 is YFSETQ. V shed 3 bases and J 3 bases; nucleotides not matched to a gene: 4. The CDR3 coding sequence is TGCGCCAGCAGCTCCGGACAGGGGAGCTACGAGCAGTACTTC. Its translation is CASSSGQGSYEQYF.

The chain joins TRBV5-1 to TRBJ2-7; 11 bases are a match to TRBD1. This CDR3 spans 15 amino acids. With 6 bases clipped from V and 3 bases from J, the junction kept 8 bases outside the gene matches. The V gene's germline CDR1 is SGHRS and CDR2 YFSETQ. CDR3: CASMPGTGGFYEQYF. The CDR3 DNA follows: TGCGCCAGCATGCCCGGGACAGGGGGTTTCTACGAGCAGTACTTC.

This CDR3 is CASSQASNRDPREQYF. The CDR3 bases are TGCGCCAGCAGCCAAGCATCGAACAGGGATCCTCGGGAGCAGTACTTC. The gene calls are TRBV4-1 and TRBJ2-7; D possibly corresponds to TRBD1 (6 bases). V was shortened by 1 base and J by 7 bases, with 20 bases between the two germline ends. The CDR3 spans 16 residues. Looked up from germline, CDR1 is MGHRA and CDR2 is YSYEKL.

The rearrangement links TRBV7-8 to TRBJ1-5; TRBD1 matches at 8 bases. Looked up from germline, CDR1 is SGHVS and CDR2 is FQNEAQ. V gave up 1 base and J gave up 5 bases; unmatched junction bases: 7. The CDR3 is made up of 16 amino acids. In DNA, the CDR3 is TGTGCCAGCAGCTTAGGAGGGGACAGGCGCTATCAGCCCCAGCATTTT. This codes for CASSLGGDRRYQPQHF. The whole variable domain, filled in from reference TRBV7-8 and TRBJ1-5, reads GAGVSQSPRYKVAKRGQDVALRCDPISGHVSLFWYQQALGQGPEFLTYFQNEAQLDKSGLPSDRFFAERPEGSVSTLKIQRTQQEDSAVYLCASSLGGDRRYQPQHFGDGTRLSIL.

This clone was seen once. This sequence joins TRBV7-8 and TRBJ2-1; D not resolved. Germline values: CDR1 SGHVS, CDR2 FQNEAQ. The CDR3 has 15 residues. Trimming cost V 5 bases and J 7 bases, with 18 bases left between them. The chain's CDR3 is CASSLWRGGENEQFF. CDR3 DNA: TGTGCCAGCAGCCTGTGGCGTGGTGGAGAGAATGAGCAGTTCTTC.

In this sample, this clone turned up a few times. The V gene is TRBV6-5, the J gene TRBJ2-7; D possibly corresponds to TRBD2 (6 bases). The CDR3 has 13 residues. V lost 2 bases and J 3 bases, leaving 8 bases between the germline ends. CDR1 and CDR2 from the germline V gene are MNHEY and SVGAGI. CDR3 region: CASSYIGGYEQYF. The DNA for the CDR3 is TGTGCCAGCAGTTACATCGGGGGCTACGAGCAGTACTTC.

This clone was seen only once. The CDR3 spells CASSMGLGRQMNTEAFF. For the CDR3, the DNA is TGTGCCAGTAGTATGGGGTTGGGGAGACAAATGAACACTGAAGCTTTCTTT. V and J are TRBV19 and TRBJ1-1; D is ambiguous. The V end lost 3 bases, the J end lost 0 bases, and 17 bases lay between the germline ends. Germline V lookup: CDR1 LNHDA, CDR2 SQIVND (reference sequence). CDR3 length: 17 amino acids.

V gene TRBV28 combines with J gene TRBJ2-3, with TRBD2 matching over 8 bases. Germline-derived CDR1 and CDR2 are MDHEN and SYDVKM. J gave up 3 bases and V 6 bases, and 8 bases lay outside the gene matches. CDR3 length: 15 residues. CDR3 sequence reads: CASRMSGSGTDTQYF. CDR3 coding DNA: TGTGCCAGCAGAATGAGCGGGAGCGGGACAGATACGCAGTATTTT.

The chain combines TRBV7-9 with TRBJ2-1; no clear D. CDR3 size: 12 residues. V was shortened by 11 bases and J by 7 bases, with 15 bases between the two germline ends. Germline CDR1 and CDR2: SEHNR and FQNEAQ (reference sequence). CDR3 in DNA: TGTGCCTCCGAGACCGGGTGGAATGAGCAGTTCTTC. Protein product: CASETGWNEQFF.

The CDR3 spells CASSKVGPRTSGTSYEQYF. CDR3 nucleotides: TGTGCCAGCAGCAAAGTCGGGCCGCGGACTAGCGGGACATCCTACGAGCAGTACTTC. The rearrangement links TRBV21-1 to TRBJ2-7; the DNA was not compared with TRBD2, the D call given in the table. TRBV21-1 is a recognized pseudogene. The CDR3 runs 19 residues.

The chain employs TRBV6-5 and TRBJ2-3, with TRBD2 as a possible D gene (5 bases). The V end lost 4 bases, the J end lost 0 bases, and 11 bases lay between the germline ends. This CDR3 comprises 15 residues. Germline V lookup: CDR1 MNHEY, CDR2 SVGAGI. The CDR3 reads CASSLGAASTDTQYF. In DNA form, the CDR3 reads TGTGCCAGCAGTTTAGGAGCGGCTAGCACAGATACGCAGTATTTT.

The chain carries TRBV2 and TRBJ2-1; D uncertain. V lost 4 bases and J lost 0, with 10 bases in between. The CDR3 is made up of 15 amino acids. Germline lookup yields CDR1 SNHLY and CDR2 FYNNEI. DNA of the CDR3: TGTGCCAGCAGTGGCGGTAAGTTCTCCTACAATGAGCAGTTCTTC. Translation gives CASSGGKFSYNEQFF. Variable domain in full (rest from reference TRBV2 and TRBJ2-1): EPEVTQTPSHQVTQMGQEVILRCVPISNHLYFYWYRQILGQKVEFLVSFYNNEISEKSEIFDDQFSVERPDGSNFTLKIRSTKLEDSAMYFCASSGGKFSYNEQFFGPGTRLTVL.

This chain connects TRBV19 to TRBJ2-5, with 10 nucleotides matching TRBD2. The DNA end favors TRBJ2-7, so the J call may be wrong. CDR1 is LNHDA and CDR2 is SQIVND in the germline V gene (reference sequence). The CDR3 is 15 residues long. In DNA, the CDR3 is TGTGCCAGTAGTATCCTAGCGGGAGAGTCCTACGAGCAGTACTTC. Residues: CASSILAGESYEQYF.

The chain uses TRBV7-9 and TRBJ1-1; maybe TRBD1 (5 bases). Germline V CDR1 and CDR2: SEHNR, FQNEAQ (reference sequence). Trimming left V 5 bases short and J 0 bases short, with 10 bases between. CDR3 length: 14 residues. The CDR3 region is CASSAGPLNTEAFF. CDR3 DNA sequence: TGTGCCAGCAGCGCGGGACCCTTGAACACTGAAGCTTTCTTT.

This clone appeared once. The chain's CDR3 is CASSLEVLRQASSNTEAFF. For the CDR3, the DNA is TGTGCCAGCAGCTTAGAGGTTTTGAGACAGGCCTCCTCGAACACTGAAGCTTTCTTT. This chain links TRBV7-9 with TRBJ1-1; tentative D call: TRBD1 (6 bases). Germline assignment: CDR1 SEHNR and CDR2 FQNEAQ (reference sequence). Trimming cost V 1 base and J 1 base, with 22 bases left between them. CDR3 size: 19 residues.

The chain carries TRBV9 and TRBJ2-3, with 9 bases fitting TRBD2. This CDR3 is 16 amino acids long. CDR1 and CDR2 from the germline V gene are SGDLS and YYNGEE. The V and J ends lost 4 bases and 5 bases, in that order; junction bases with no gene match: 11. The CDR3 region has the DNA TGTGCCAGCAGCCCGTTGGCGGGAGGGCCTAGAGATACGCAGTATTTT. Protein: CASSPLAGGPRDTQYF.

The chain has TRBV2 and TRBJ2-5, with D possibly matching TRBD1 (5 bases). The CDR3 extends over 11 amino acids. CDR1 is SNHLY, CDR2 FYNNEI, per germline. Trimming stripped 6 bases from V and 4 bases from J, with 6 bases between. CDR3 sequence (DNA): TGTGCCAGCAGAGGGGTAGAGACCCAGTACTTC. Protein sequence: CASRGVETQYF.

The gene calls are TRBV28 and TRBJ2-5; 8 nucleotides agree with TRBD1. V trimming: 5 bases; J trimming: 5 bases; junction bases outside the gene matches: 13. The CDR3 length is 16 residues. Germline V gene sequence: CDR1 MDHEN, CDR2 SYDVKM. CDR3 in DNA: TGTGCCAGCAGTCTATACCCAGGGGGCGCAGGGGAGACCCAGTACTTC. Translation gives CASSLYPGGAGETQYF.

The chain recombines TRBV4-1 with TRBJ2-3, with 11 nucleotides matching TRBD1. This CDR3 comprises 17 residues. The junction had 5 bases not matched to a gene; V was cut back by 1 base and J by 2 bases. CDR1 is MGHRA, CDR2 YSYEKL, per germline. The CDR3 sequence is CASSQGKGQGDTDTQYF. CDR3 sequence (DNA): TGCGCCAGCAGCCAAGGGAAGGGACAGGGGGACACAGATACGCAGTATTTT.